This TCR beta chain was sequenced during a study of blood T cell repertoires in COVID-19. Background on the study: Donors in the United States, Italy and Spain gave samples during acute or convalescent COVID-19.

Clones were sequenced by immunoSEQ multiplex PCR, and TCRdb holds only the in-frame ones, with some missing. Here the sample spans about 87,000 clones, roughly 80% being singletons. Germline V lookup: CDR1 SGHRS, CDR2 YFSETQ. V dropped 4 bases and J dropped 1 base, with 11 bases sitting between them. The CDR3 loop spans 14 amino acids. The chain uses TRBV5-1 and TRBJ1-1; TRBD1 might be the D (5 bases). Sequenced sample: peripheral blood. The receptor comes from a woman aged 50 to 60 with acute or convalescent COVID-19. Here the CDR3 reads CASSIGHPNTEAFF. The CDR3 coding sequence is TGCGCCAGCAGCATCGGACACCCGAACACTGAAGCTTTCTTT.